This T cell receptor beta chain derives from a study of vaccination and CD4 T cells after COVID-19 (dated by TCRdb to 2021 to 2024). For the study in its entirety: Convalescent patients had a positive SARS-CoV-2 result on nasal swab PCR, and of these patients, nine had mild disease and one had severe disease. The time from the second vaccine dose to post-vaccine blood sampling had a median of around 72 days and ranged from roughly 13 to 241 days. The spike-specific CD4+ TCR repertoire was compared before and after mRNA vaccination in under 11 COVID-19 convalescent patients and a few infection-naive healthy vaccine recipients. The cultures were stimulated with overlapping spike peptide pools from SARS-CoV-2 and from the common cold coronaviruses HCoV-NL63, HCoV-OC43 and HCoV-229E. The convalescent cohort comprised six males and four females, including two Hispanic individuals, seven Caucasians, two Asians and one multiracial person. As controls, cultures received a CEFX viral epitope pool (the positive control), an HIV-1 Nef peptide pool (the negative control), or no peptide at all. Each participant got two doses of either the Pfizer-BioNTech BNT162b2 vaccine (n=8) or the Moderna mRNA-1273 vaccine (n=2). Post-COVID blood samples from convalescent patients were collected a median of 101 days after diagnosis, with a range of roughly 35 to 180 days. The research as a whole found: Although the median number of SARS-CoV-2-reactive clonotypes went up from roughly 22 after infection to around 39 after vaccination, the increase was not significant. The number of convalescent patients in the study was relatively small, and the study did not examine early timepoints following natural infection. Nearly all vaccine-specific clones in convalescent patients (304 of 307) were mono-reactive for SARS-CoV-2 spike rather than cross-reactive with common cold coronaviruses. Among the post-vaccine SARS-CoV-2-reactive clones in convalescent patients, a median approximately 90% showed up only after vaccination, which suggests vaccine-specific priming.

Per the publication, the treatment or condition label means: roughly 11-day PBMC culture with coronavirus spike peptide pools or control peptides (ViraFEST assay). To expand antigen-specific T cells with peptide pools and then pick out the expanded clonotypes through TCR sequencing, the study relied on the ViraFEST assay. Positive SARS-CoV-2 PCR tests in the convalescent patients dated from March to December 2020, before Alpha, Beta and Delta variants emerged in the United States. Each well held roughly 2 million PBMCs cultured in IMDM containing roughly 5% human AB serum and approximately 9.1 IU/ml IL-2, with around 9.7 ug/ml peptide pools added. Half of the culture medium was replaced with fresh IL-2-containing medium on days 3 and 7. After nine to eleven days of culture, CD4+ T cells were isolated by negative selection with the EasySep CD4+ T cell isolation kit. Ficoll-Paque Plus gradient centrifugation was used to isolate PBMCs from whole blood, and the isolated PBMCs were then either used fresh or cryopreserved at -140C. Triplicate wells were generally used for each culture condition.

Library prep was done by PCR. DNA from cultured CD4+ T cells underwent TCR sequencing with the Oncomine TCR Beta short-read assay at the Johns Hopkins FTIC core. Genomic DNA was extracted from the cultured CD4+ T cells with the QIAamp micro DNA kit. Oncomine TCR Beta libraries made from cultured CD4+ T cells were pooled using unique dual indexes and sequenced on an Illumina iSeq 100. As for the authors' bioinformatics: Non-productive sequences were removed, and CDR3s not starting with C, not ending with F or W, or shorter than 7 amino acids were discarded. The MANAFEST web application identified antigen-specific clonotypes by comparing peptide-stimulated wells against reference wells and other culture wells. Positive clones required FDR below 0.05, an odds ratio above 5, and productive frequency above 0.1% in at least two of three replicate wells. Clonotypes that were significantly expanded in both SARS-CoV-2 spike wells and at least one common cold coronavirus spike condition were defined as cross-reactive. Levenshtein distances (stringdist) and unrooted phylogenetic trees (ape) in R version 3.6.1 were used to assess CDR3 homology. TCRdb handled the public reads itself, with Q25 trimming in fastp and clone calling in MiXCR, and kept productive beta chains. Every CDR3 protein is listed once, alongside the most common genes and DNA of its rows. These V and J calls originate from TCRdb's pipeline instead of the authors' own analysis. In this sample the table shows about 14,000 distinct CDR3 sequences, 45% to 55% of which occur a single time. Roughly 10% of the sample lies in the top ten.

V is cut by 5 bases and J by 5 bases, and the space between the germline ends is 9 bases. CDR1 SEHNR and CDR2 FQNEAQ are derived from the germline V gene (reference sequence). The CDR3 starts with the cysteine, ends with the phenylalanine, and has 12 residues. CDR3 DNA only is kept here, 36 bases in frame from base 1. Concerning this clonotype: No cognate antigen has been identified for it. The record has no base qualities; no much larger clone is one base away.

Sequenced material: CD4+ T cells from blood, cultured in vitro. Rearrangement joined TRBV7-9 to TRBJ1-2; TRBD1 is a possible D gene, resting on 5 matching bases. The sequence derives from a human donor who had recovered from COVID-19. The CDR3 reads as follows: CASSDRGYGYTF. The DNA sequence follows: TGTGCCAGCAGCGACAGAGGATATGGCTACACCTTC.